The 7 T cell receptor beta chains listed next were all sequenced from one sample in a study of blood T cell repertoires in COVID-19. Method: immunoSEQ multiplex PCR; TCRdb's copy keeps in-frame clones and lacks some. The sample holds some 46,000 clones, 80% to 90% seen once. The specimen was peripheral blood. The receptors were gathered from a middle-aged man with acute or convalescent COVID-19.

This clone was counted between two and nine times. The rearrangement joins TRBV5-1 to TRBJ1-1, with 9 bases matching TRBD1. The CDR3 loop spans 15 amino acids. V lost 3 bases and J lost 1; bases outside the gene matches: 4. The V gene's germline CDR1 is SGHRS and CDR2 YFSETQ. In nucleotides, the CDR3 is TGCGCCAGCAGCTGGACAGGGGAGCCGAACACTGAAGCTTTCTTT. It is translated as CASSWTGEPNTEAFF.

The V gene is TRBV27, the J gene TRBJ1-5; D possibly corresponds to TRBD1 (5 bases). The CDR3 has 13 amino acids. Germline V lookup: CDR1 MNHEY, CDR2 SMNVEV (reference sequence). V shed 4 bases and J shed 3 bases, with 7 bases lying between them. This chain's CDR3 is CASSWDSNQPQHF. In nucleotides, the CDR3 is TGTGCCAGCAGTTGGGACTCCAATCAGCCCCAGCATTTT.

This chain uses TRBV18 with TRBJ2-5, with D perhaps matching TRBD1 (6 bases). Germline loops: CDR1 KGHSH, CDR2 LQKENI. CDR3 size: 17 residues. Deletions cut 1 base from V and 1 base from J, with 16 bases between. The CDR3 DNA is TGTGCCAGCTCACCACGCTCAGGGGCCCTAAGCCAAGAGACCCAGTACTTC. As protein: CASSPRSGALSQETQYF.

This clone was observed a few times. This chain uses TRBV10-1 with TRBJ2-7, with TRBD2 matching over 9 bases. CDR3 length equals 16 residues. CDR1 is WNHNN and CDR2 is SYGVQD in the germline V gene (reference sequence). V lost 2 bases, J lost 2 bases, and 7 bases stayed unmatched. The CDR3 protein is CASSETRRLAAYEQYF. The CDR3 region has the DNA TGCGCCAGCAGTGAGACCCGCCGACTAGCGGCCTACGAGCAGTACTTC.

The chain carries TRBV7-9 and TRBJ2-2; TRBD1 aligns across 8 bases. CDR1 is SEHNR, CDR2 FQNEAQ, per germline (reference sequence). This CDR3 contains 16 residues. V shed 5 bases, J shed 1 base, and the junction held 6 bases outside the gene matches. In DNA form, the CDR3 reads TGTGCCAGCAGCGACCGGACAGGGTTGAACACCGGGGAGCTGTTTTTT. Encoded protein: CASSDRTGLNTGELFF.

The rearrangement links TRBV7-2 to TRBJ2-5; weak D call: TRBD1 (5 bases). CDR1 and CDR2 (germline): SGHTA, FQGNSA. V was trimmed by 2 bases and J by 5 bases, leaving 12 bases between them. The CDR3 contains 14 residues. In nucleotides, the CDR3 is TGTGCCAGCAGCTTATTCCAGGGTTGGGAGACCCAGTACTTC. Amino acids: CASSLFQGWETQYF. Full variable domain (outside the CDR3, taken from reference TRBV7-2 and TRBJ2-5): GAGVSQSPSNKVTEKGKDVELRCDPISGHTALYWYRQSLGQGLEFLIYFQGNSAPDKSGLPSDRFSAERTGGSVSTLTIQRTQQEDSAVYLCASSLFQGWETQYFGPGTRLLVL.

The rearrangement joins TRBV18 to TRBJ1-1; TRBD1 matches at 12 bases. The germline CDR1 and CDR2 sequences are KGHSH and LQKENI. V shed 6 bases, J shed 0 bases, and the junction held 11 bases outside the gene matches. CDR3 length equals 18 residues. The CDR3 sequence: CASSPPGQGAYMNTEAFF. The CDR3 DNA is TGTGCCAGCTCCCCTCCGGGACAGGGGGCCTACATGAACACTGAAGCTTTCTTT.